This T cell receptor beta chain was sequenced for a study of post-analysis software for immune sequencing data. Across the whole study: Secondary progressive, relapsing-remitting and progressive-relapsing multiple sclerosis were among the included disease courses.

Study-wide results and limits: Patients carried roughly five TRBV segments more frequently than controls did, and TRBV5-6, TRBV5-1 and TRBV20-1 were among them. Controls had significantly higher normalized Chao1 diversity than multiple sclerosis patients.

Included in the TCR beta cDNA libraries were unique molecular identifiers. A population of roughly 0.85 to 11 million T cells gave rise to roughly 0.5 million cDNA molecules. TCRdb re-derived calls from the PCR reads in MiXCR, one entry per CDR3 protein. The profile shows 450,000 to 700,000 distinct CDR3 sequences, 44% of them singletons. This clonotype has only a few counts. Its antigen is not identified. Between the trimmed V and J ends, which lost 3 bases and 6 bases, there was a span of 12 bases. Per the germline V gene, CDR1 is LGHNA and CDR2 is YNFKEQ. The CDR3 covers 14 residues. The sequenced sample was blood. The TCR sequence derives from a girl aged 5 to 17 with multiple sclerosis. V is TRBV4-2 and J is TRBJ2-1; perhaps TRBD1 as D (6 bases). The CDR3 is CASSQAGAGNEQFF. CDR3 nucleotides: TGTGCCAGCAGCCAGGCAGGGGCGGGCAATGAGCAGTTCTTC.